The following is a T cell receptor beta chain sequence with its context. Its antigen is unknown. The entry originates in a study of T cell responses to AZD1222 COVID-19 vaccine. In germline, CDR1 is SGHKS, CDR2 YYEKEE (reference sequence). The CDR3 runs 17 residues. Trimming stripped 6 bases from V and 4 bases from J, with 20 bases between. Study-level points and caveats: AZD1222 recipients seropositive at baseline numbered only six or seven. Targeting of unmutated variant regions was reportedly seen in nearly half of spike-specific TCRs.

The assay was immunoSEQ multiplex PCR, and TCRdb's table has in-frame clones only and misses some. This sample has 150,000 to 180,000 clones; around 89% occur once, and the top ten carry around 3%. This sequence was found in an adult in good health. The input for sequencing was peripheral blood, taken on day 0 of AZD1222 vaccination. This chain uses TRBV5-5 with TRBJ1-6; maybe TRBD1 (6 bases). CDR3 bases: TGTGCCAGCACCCCCTCGAGCGGGGGCAAATATAATTCACCCCTCCACTTT. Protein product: CASTPSSGGKYNSPLHF. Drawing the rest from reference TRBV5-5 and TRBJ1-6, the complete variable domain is DAGVTQSPTHLIKTRGQQVTLRCSPISGHKSVSWYQQVLGQGPQFIFQYYEKEERGRGNFPDRFSARQFPNYSSELNVNALLLGDSALYLCASTPSSGGKYNSPLHFGNGTRLTVT.